This TCR beta chain derives from a study of CD8+ T cells in alopecia areata. Study-level information: Treated individuals took tofacitinib by mouth, 5 to 10 mg twice daily.

Sequencing templates came from extracted RNA that was reverse transcribed into cDNA. Produced via immunoSEQ multiplex PCR; TCRdb's table is partial and in-frame only. The table includes about 200,000 clones, 60% detected once. This CDR3 spans 15 amino acids. The germline V gene has CDR1 SGHRS and CDR2 YFSETQ. Trimming took off 4 bases at V and 3 bases at J, with 13 bases between the two ends. Treatment specified: oral pan-JAK inhibitor, 5-10 mg twice daily. Collection of lesional scalp punch biopsies and peripheral blood was performed in alopecia areata patients. Sample: CD4+ T cells sorted from blood, taken at week 24, from a patient treated with tofacitinib. This receptor was obtained from a human donor with alopecia areata. The chain combines TRBV5-1 with TRBJ1-4, with D possibly TRBD1 on 6 matching bases. The CDR3, as DNA: TGCGCCAGCAGCCGGTCCGGACAGCCTAATGAAAAACTGTTTTTT. Residues: CASSRSGQPNEKLFF.